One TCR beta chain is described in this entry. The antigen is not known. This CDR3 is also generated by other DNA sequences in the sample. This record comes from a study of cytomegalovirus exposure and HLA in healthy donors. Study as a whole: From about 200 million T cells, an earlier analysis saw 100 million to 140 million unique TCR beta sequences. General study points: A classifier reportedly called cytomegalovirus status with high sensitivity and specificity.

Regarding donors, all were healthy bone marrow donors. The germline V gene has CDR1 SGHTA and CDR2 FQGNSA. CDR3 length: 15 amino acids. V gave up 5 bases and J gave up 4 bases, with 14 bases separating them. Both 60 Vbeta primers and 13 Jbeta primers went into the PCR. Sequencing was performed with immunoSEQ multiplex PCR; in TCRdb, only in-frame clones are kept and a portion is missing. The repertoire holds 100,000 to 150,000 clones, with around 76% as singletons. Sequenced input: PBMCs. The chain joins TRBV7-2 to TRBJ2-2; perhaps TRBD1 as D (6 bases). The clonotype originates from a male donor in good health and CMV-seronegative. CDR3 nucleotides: TGTGCCAGCAGCCTAGGACAGACGGGCACCGGGGAGCTGTTTTTT. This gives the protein CASSLGQTGTGELFF.